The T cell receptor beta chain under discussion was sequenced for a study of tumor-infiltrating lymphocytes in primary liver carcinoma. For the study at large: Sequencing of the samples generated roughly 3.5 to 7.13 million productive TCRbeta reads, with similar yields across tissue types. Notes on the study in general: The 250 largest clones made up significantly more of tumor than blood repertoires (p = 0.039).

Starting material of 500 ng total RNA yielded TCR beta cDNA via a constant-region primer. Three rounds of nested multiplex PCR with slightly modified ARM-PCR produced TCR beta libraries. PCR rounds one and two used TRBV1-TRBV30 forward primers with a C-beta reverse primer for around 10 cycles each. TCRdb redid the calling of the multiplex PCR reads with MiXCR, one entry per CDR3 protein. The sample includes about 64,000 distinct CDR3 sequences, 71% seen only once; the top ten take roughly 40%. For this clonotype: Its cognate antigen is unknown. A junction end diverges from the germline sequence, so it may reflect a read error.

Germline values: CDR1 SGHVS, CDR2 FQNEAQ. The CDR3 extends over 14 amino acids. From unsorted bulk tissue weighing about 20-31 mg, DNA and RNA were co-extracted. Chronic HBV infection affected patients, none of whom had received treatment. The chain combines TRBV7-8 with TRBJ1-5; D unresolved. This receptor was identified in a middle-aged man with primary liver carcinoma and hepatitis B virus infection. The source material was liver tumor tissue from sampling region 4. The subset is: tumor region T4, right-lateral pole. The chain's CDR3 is CASSLSWVNQSQHF. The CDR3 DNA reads TGTGCCAGCAGCTTATCGTGGGTCAATCAGTCCCAGCATTTT. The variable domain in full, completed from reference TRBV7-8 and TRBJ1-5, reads GAGVSQSPRYKVAKRGQDVALRCDPISGHVSLFWYQQALGQGPEFLTYFQNEAQLDKSGLPSDRFFAERPEGSVSTLKIQRTQQEDSAVYLCASSLSWVNQSQHFGDGTRLSIL.